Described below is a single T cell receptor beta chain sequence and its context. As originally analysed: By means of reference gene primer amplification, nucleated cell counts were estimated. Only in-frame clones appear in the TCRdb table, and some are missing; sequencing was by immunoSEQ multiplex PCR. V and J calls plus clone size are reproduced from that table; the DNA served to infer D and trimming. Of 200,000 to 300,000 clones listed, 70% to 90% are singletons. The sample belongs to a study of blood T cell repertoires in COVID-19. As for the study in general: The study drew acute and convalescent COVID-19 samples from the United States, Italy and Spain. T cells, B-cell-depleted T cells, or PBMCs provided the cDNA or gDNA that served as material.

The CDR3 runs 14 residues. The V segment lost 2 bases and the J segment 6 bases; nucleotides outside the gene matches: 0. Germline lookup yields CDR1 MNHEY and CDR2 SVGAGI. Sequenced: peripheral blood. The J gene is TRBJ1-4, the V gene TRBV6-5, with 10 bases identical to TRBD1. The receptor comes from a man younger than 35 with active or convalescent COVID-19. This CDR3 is CASSYGTGDEKLFF. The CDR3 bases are TGTGCCAGCAGTTACGGGACAGGGGATGAAAAACTGTTTTTT.